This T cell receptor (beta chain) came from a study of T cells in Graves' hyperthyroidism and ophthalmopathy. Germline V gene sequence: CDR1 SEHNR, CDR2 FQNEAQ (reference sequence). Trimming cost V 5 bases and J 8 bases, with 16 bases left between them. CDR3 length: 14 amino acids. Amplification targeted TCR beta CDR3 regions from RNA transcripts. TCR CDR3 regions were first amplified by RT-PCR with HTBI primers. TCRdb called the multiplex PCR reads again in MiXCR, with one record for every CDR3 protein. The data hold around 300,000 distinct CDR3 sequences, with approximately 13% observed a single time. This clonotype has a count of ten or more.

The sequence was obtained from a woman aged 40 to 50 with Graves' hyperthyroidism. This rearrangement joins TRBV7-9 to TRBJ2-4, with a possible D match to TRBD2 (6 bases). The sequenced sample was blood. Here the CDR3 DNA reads TGTGCCAGCAGCCGCGGGGCTAGCGCTGACATTCAGTACTTC. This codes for CASSRGASADIQYF.